Shown below are 15 T cell receptor beta chains from a single sample sequenced in a study of T cells after yellow fever vaccination. TCRdb used MiXCR to reprocess the 5' RACE reads, holding one entry per CDR3 protein. The data hold approximately 260,000 distinct CDR3 sequences, with around 4.9% observed a single time. The source was CD4+ T cells sorted from PBMCs, collected on the day of the yellow fever booster vaccination. The receptors here all came from a man younger than 35 who received the YFV17D yellow fever vaccine.

This clonotype has only a few counts. This chain uses TRBV6-5 with TRBJ1-4; no definite D call. The CDR3 is 13 amino acids. Germline V gives CDR1 MNHEY, CDR2 SVGAGI. The V gene lost 4 bases and the J gene lost 7 bases, with 10 bases spanning the gap. CDR3 DNA sequence: TGTGCCAGCAGTTCTCGGGGATTTGAAAAACTGTTTTTT. Its translation: CASSSRGFEKLFF.

This clonotype was picked up many times. The rearrangement links TRBV5-4 to TRBJ2-5; D may match TRBD1 or TRBD2 (5 bases each). The CDR3 consists of 13 residues. From germline, CDR1 is SGHNT and CDR2 YYREEE (reference sequence). V lost 0 bases, J lost 3 bases, and 6 bases lay in between. The CDR3 DNA reads TGTGCCAGCAGCTTGGGAGGGGAAGAGACCCAGTACTTC. This sequence encodes CASSLGGEETQYF. Variable domain in full (rest from reference TRBV5-4 and TRBJ2-5): ETGVTQSPTHLIKTRGQQVTLRCSSQSGHNTVSWYQQALGQGPQFIFQYYREEENGRGNFPPRFSGLQFPNYSSELNVNALELDDSALYLCASSLGGEETQYFGPGTRLLVL.

This clonotype came up a few times. The chain links TRBV7-2 to TRBJ2-5, with unresolved D. Germline V gene data show CDR1 as SGHTA and CDR2 as FQGNSA. The germline V and J ends were trimmed by 0 bases and 1 base, with 6 bases remaining between them. This CDR3 comprises 14 residues. CDR3 residues: CASSLARSQETQYF. The CDR3, as DNA: TGTGCCAGCAGCTTAGCACGGAGCCAAGAGACCCAGTACTTC.

This clonotype was found many times. The CDR3 DNA is TGCGCCAGCACCCTGGGGGGGAGTCCCTACAATGAGCAGTTCTTC. Amino acid sequence: CASTLGGSPYNEQFF. The V call is TRBV5-1, the J call TRBJ2-1; 7 nucleotides line up with TRBD2. Germline CDR1 and CDR2: SGHRS and YFSETQ. V lost 6 bases, J lost 2 bases, and 8 bases stayed unmatched. This CDR3 comprises 15 residues.

J is TRBJ1-1 and V is TRBV11-2; a weak D match, TRBD1 (5 bases). The germline V gene encodes CDR1 SGHAT and CDR2 FQNNGV. V was trimmed by 3 bases and J by 5 bases, leaving 13 bases between them. This CDR3 has 14 amino acids. The CDR3 DNA follows: TGTGCCAGCAGCTTGGGGGGAGTACCGACTGAAGCTTTCTTT. Protein: CASSLGGVPTEAFF.

This clonotype has only a few counts. The chain is built from TRBV9 and TRBJ1-1; TRBD1 is a possible D gene (6 bases). CDR1 SGDLS and CDR2 YYNGEE come from the germline V gene. This CDR3 is built from 14 residues. Trimming shortened V by 4 bases and J by 4 bases, and 14 bases separated the two germline ends. CDR3 nucleotides: TGTGCCAGCAGCATCCAGGACAGTTTCACTGAAGCTTTCTTT. This encodes CASSIQDSFTEAFF.

This clonotype was counted a few times. The rearrangement uses TRBV11-2 and TRBJ2-7; D uncertain. Looked up from germline, CDR1 is SGHAT and CDR2 is FQNNGV. This CDR3 contains 14 residues. Trimming took 1 base from V and 0 from J, leaving 7 bases between them. CDR3 sequence (DNA): TGTGCCAGCAGCTTAGGGTACAGCTCCTACGAGCAGTACTTC. Amino acids: CASSLGYSSYEQYF.

The sample holds a few counts of this clonotype. The gene calls are TRBV20-1 and TRBJ1-5; D is unclear. With 3 bases removed from V and 2 bases from J, the gap between germline ends came to 20 bases. CDR3 length: 17 amino acids. The germline V gene encodes CDR1 DFQATT and CDR2 SNEGSKA (reference sequence). The CDR3 region has the DNA TGCAGTGCTAGTTATCCCCCAGGTTTTCAGGGCAATCAGCCCCAGCATTTT. This sequence encodes CSASYPPGFQGNQPQHF.

This clonotype was seen a few times. The chain combines TRBV5-1 with TRBJ1-4; no clear D. Trimming stripped 4 bases from V and 8 bases from J, with 21 bases between. The CDR3 length is 16 residues. The germline gives CDR1 SGHRS, CDR2 YFSETQ. The CDR3 sequence is CASSPGRNPGREKLFF. In nucleotides, the CDR3 is TGCGCCAGCAGCCCGGGCCGCAATCCTGGTAGAGAAAAACTGTTTTTT.

This clonotype was recorded a few times. The rearrangement uses TRBV2 and TRBJ2-3, with D unclear. The CDR3 is 14 amino acids. V was cut by 8 bases and J by 2 bases, with 14 bases left in between. From germline, CDR1 is SNHLY and CDR2 FYNNEI. CDR3 nucleotides: TGTGCCAGCCTCGGCCTAAAGGCCACAGATACGCAGTATTTT. This sequence encodes CASLGLKATDTQYF.

This clonotype has ten or more counts. The chain recombines TRBV12-3 or TRBV12-4 with TRBJ2-3; 8 bases line up with TRBD2. The CDR3 runs 15 residues. V shed 6 bases, J shed 3 bases, and the junction held 8 bases outside the gene matches. This chain's CDR3 is CASRPPGLETDTQYF. DNA of the CDR3: TGTGCCAGCAGGCCCCCGGGACTAGAAACAGATACGCAGTATTTT.

This clonotype was counted many times. CDR3: CASSQQPGAYEQYV. In DNA, the CDR3 is TGTGCCAGCTCACAACAACCGGGAGCCTACGAGCAGTACGTC. This chain uses TRBV18 with TRBJ2-7; possibly TRBD2 for D (6 bases). Trimming pared 4 bases from V and 2 bases from J, leaving 12 bases between. Germline V gene data show CDR1 as KGHSH and CDR2 as LQKENI. This CDR3 contains 14 residues.

This chain uses TRBV3-1 with TRBJ2-7, with 9 positions matching TRBD2. The V and J ends lost 1 base and 3 bases, in that order; junction bases with no gene match: 7. CDR3 length equals 16 residues. Germline CDR1 reads LGHDT; CDR2 reads YNNKEL (reference sequence). CDR3 amino acids: CASSQGPSGAFYEQYF. The CDR3 coding sequence is TGTGCCAGCAGCCAAGGTCCTAGCGGGGCCTTCTACGAGCAGTACTTC.

This clonotype was seen at least ten times. The V gene is TRBV7-9, the J gene TRBJ2-1, with D unresolved. V lost 5 bases and J lost 7, with 15 bases in between. The CDR3 sequence is 14 residues long. The germline V gene has CDR1 SEHNR and CDR2 FQNEAQ (reference sequence). The CDR3 region is CASSPRTVQNEQFF. CDR3 nucleotides: TGTGCCAGCAGCCCCCGTACGGTGCAAAATGAGCAGTTCTTC.

This clonotype was picked up a small number of times. The chain links TRBV6-2 or TRBV6-3 to TRBJ2-2; TRBD2 might be the D (6 bases). The CDR3 runs to 14 residues. With 6 bases removed from V and 4 bases from J, the gap between germline ends came to 12 bases. Germline loops: CDR1 MNHEY, CDR2 SVGEGT. CDR3 DNA sequence: TGTGCCAGCAGCCCCGGGACTTCCACCGGGGAGCTGTTTTTT. Its translation is CASSPGTSTGELFF.